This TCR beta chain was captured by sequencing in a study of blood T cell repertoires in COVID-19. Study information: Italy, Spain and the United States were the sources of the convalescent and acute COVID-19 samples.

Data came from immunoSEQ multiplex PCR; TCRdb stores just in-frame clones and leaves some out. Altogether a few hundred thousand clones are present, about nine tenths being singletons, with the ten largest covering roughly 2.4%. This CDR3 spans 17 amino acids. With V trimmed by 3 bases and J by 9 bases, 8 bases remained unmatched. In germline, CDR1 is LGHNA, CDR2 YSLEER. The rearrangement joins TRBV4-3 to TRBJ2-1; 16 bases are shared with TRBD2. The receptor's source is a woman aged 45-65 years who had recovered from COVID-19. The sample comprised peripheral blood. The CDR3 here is CASSHGTSGGEGSEQFF. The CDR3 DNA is TGCGCCAGCAGCCATGGGACTAGCGGGGGGGAGGGCAGTGAGCAGTTCTTC.